This entry features one T cell receptor (beta chain) sequence. This specimen comes from a study of blood T cell repertoires in COVID-19. The overall study: Researchers got acute and convalescent COVID-19 samples from the United States, Italy and Spain. T cells, B-cell-depleted T cells, or PBMCs supplied cDNA or gDNA.

Trimming pared 9 bases from V and 1 base from J, leaving 8 bases between. Germline assignment: CDR1 KGHDR and CDR2 SFDVKD. The CDR3 is 13 amino acids. In the authors' methods: Amplification of reference gene primers provided the estimated nucleated cell counts. Profiled with immunoSEQ multiplex PCR; TCRdb holds only in-frame clones, not every one. D and trimming come from the DNA, and the V and J calls and clone size come from that table. Of over 85,000 clones in the sample, about 83% were seen once. The specimen was peripheral blood. The receptor was isolated from a man between 40 and 49 years old with active or convalescent COVID-19. The V and J genes are TRBV24-1 and TRBJ2-2, with D possibly TRBD1 on 6 matching bases. The CDR3 nucleotides are TGTGCCACCTCAGGGGTGAACACCGGGGAGCTGTTTTTT. This translates into CATSGVNTGELFF.